Shown below are 30 T cell receptor beta chains from a single sample sequenced in a study of TIL therapy for anti-PD-1-resistant metastatic lung cancer. The time point was: pre-treatment sample, taken before nivolumab and TIL therapy. Tumor tissue came from excised metastases, mostly pleural nodules or supraclavicular lymph nodes. The immunoSEQ assay was v3. The table came from immunoSEQ multiplex PCR; TCRdb's copy has only in-frame clones and leaves some out. The sample has 10,000 to 12,000 clones; 56% are singletons. The specimen comprised tumor tissue, sampled at baseline. The receptors derive from a person aged 25 to 85 with non-small cell lung cancer.

The chain has TRBV10-2 and TRBJ1-1; D remains ambiguous. This CDR3 has 10 amino acids. V lost 8 bases, J lost 4 bases, and 5 bases lay in between. Per germline, CDR1 WSHSY and CDR2 SAAADI. CDR3 DNA: TGCGCCAGCTTGGGCACTGAAGCTTTCTTT. This gives the protein CASLGTEAFF.

V and J are TRBV7-9 and TRBJ2-1; D unresolved. V shed 1 base and J shed 3 bases, with 4 bases lying between them. The CDR3 sequence is 13 residues long. Germline lookup yields CDR1 SEHNR and CDR2 FQNEAQ (reference sequence). The CDR3 bases are TGTGCCAGCAGCTTAGGGTACTACAATGAGCAGTTCTTC. Translated, it gives CASSLGYYNEQFF.

This clone was seen more than once but under ten times. This chain uses TRBV6-5 with TRBJ2-7; D remains ambiguous. Germline V gene sequence: CDR1 MNHEY, CDR2 SVGAGI. The V gene lost 2 bases and the J gene lost 4 bases, with 9 bases spanning the gap. This CDR3 is 13 amino acids long. The CDR3 region is CASSYDTSYEQYF. The CDR3 DNA reads as TGTGCCAGCAGTTACGACACTTCGTACGAGCAGTACTTC.

A few counts support this clone. The rearrangement uses TRBV9 and TRBJ2-7; weak D call: TRBD1 (6 bases). The CDR3 consists of 13 residues. V was shortened by 4 bases and J by 7 bases, with 15 bases between the two germline ends. Germline V gives CDR1 SGDLS, CDR2 YYNGEE. The CDR3 coding sequence is TGTGCCAGCAGCCTGGGGCAGGGGACAGAGCAGTACTTC. This gives the protein CASSLGQGTEQYF. Using reference TRBV9 and TRBJ2-7 for the parts outside the CDR3, the full variable domain is DSGVTQTPKHLITATGQRVTLRCSPRSGDLSVYWYQQSLDQGLQFLIQYYNGEERAKGNILERFSAQQFPDLHSELNLSSLELGDSALYFCASSLGQGTEQYFGPGTRLTVT.

The V gene is TRBV27, the J gene TRBJ2-3; 7 bases match TRBD1. The J segment lost 1 base and the V segment lost 7 bases, leaving 8 bases of the junction unmatched. This CDR3 comprises 15 residues. Germline CDR1 and CDR2: MNHEY and SMNVEV (reference sequence). CDR3 nucleotide sequence: TGTGCCAGCACTAGGACAGGTTGGGGCACAGATACGCAGTATTTT. Translating it yields CASTRTGWGTDTQYF.

By share, this clone ranks as medium-sized. This chain connects TRBV5-5 to TRBJ2-7, with D uncertain. Per germline, CDR1 SGHKS and CDR2 YYEKEE (reference sequence). V lost 1 base to trimming and J lost 3 bases, with 8 bases between them. The CDR3 has 13 amino acids. The DNA for the CDR3 is TGTGCCAGCAGCTTGCTCTATGGCTACGAGCAGTACTTC. This encodes CASSLLYGYEQYF.

The chain uses TRBV9 and TRBJ2-2; 10 nucleotides line up with TRBD2. The CDR3 covers 12 residues. Unmatched junction bases numbered 5, after V lost 5 bases and J lost 13 bases. Germline V lookup: CDR1 SGDLS, CDR2 YYNGEE. The DNA of the CDR3 is TGTGCCAGCAGGGGGACTAGCGTCGGGCTGTTTTTT. Residues: CASRGTSVGLFF.

The chain joins TRBV6-1 to TRBJ2-3; tentative D call: TRBD1 (6 bases). This CDR3 has 15 residues. Germline loops: CDR1 MNHNS, CDR2 SASEGT. Trimming left V 3 bases short and J 2 bases short, with 12 bases between. This CDR3 is CASSDRDTVTDTQYF. The CDR3 DNA is TGTGCCAGCAGTGACCGGGACACCGTCACAGATACGCAGTATTTT.

V and J are TRBV29-1 and TRBJ2-7; TRBD1 matches at 7 bases. CDR1 SQVTM and CDR2 ANQGSEA come from the germline V gene. CDR3 size: 13 residues. Trimming at V came to 6 bases and at J to 0 bases, leaving 5 bases not matched to a gene. CDR3 sequence: CSVKTGISYEQYF. The DNA of the CDR3 is TGCAGCGTCAAGACAGGGATCTCCTACGAGCAGTACTTC.

The rearrangement uses TRBV6-5 and TRBJ2-1; D may be TRBD1 (6 bases). Germline V CDR1 and CDR2: MNHEY, SVGAGI. The CDR3 loop spans 14 amino acids. V was cut by 6 bases and J by 7 bases, with 16 bases left in between. The CDR3 coding sequence is TGTGCCAGCAGCCCCTACAGGGTTGGAAATGAGCAGTTCTTC. This translates into CASSPYRVGNEQFF.

This rearrangement joins TRBV7-6 to TRBJ2-1; TRBD1 might be the D (6 bases). V shed 1 base and J shed 6 bases, with 13 bases lying between them. There are 15 residues in the CDR3. Germline V gene lookup returns CDR1 SGHVS and CDR2 FNYEAQ. For the CDR3, the DNA is TGTGCCAGCAGCTTAGAGTATCGACAGGTCAATGAGCAGTTCTTC. It translates to CASSLEYRQVNEQFF. Complete variable domain (other parts from reference TRBV7-6 and TRBJ2-1): GAGVSQSPRYKVTKRGQDVALRCDPISGHVSLYWYRQALGQGPEFLTYFNYEAQQDKSGLPNDRFSAERPEGSISTLTIQRTEQRDSAMYRCASSLEYRQVNEQFFGPGTRLTVL.

The chain combines TRBV2 with TRBJ2-1; a weak D match, TRBD2 (6 bases). Germline CDR1 and CDR2: SNHLY and FYNNEI. This CDR3 region has 11 residues. Trimming removed 3 bases from V and 10 bases from J, with 7 bases in between. The DNA of the CDR3 is TGTGCCAGCAGTGAGGAGGGGGAGCAGTTCTTC. Amino acids: CASSEEGEQFF.

The rearrangement joins TRBV4-1 to TRBJ2-1, with D perhaps matching TRBD1 or TRBD2 (6 bases each). With 2 bases removed from V and 8 bases from J, the gap between germline ends came to 10 bases. The germline V gene encodes CDR1 MGHRA and CDR2 YSYEKL. This CDR3 is built from 13 residues. The CDR3 nucleotides read TGCGCCAGCAGCCAACAGGAGGGGGATGAGCAGTTCTTC. As protein: CASSQQEGDEQFF.

This clone is labeled medium-sized (0.01 to 0.1%). The rearrangement links TRBV6-1 to TRBJ1-6; the match to TRBD1 covers 7 bases. There are 15 residues in the CDR3. V trimming: 0 bases; J trimming: 8 bases; junction bases outside the gene matches: 4. Looked up from germline, CDR1 is MNHNS and CDR2 is SASEGT. CDR3 amino acids: CASSEARQGYSPLHF. CDR3 in DNA: TGTGCCAGCAGTGAAGCGAGACAGGGCTATTCACCCCTCCACTTT.

This rearrangement joins TRBV14 to TRBJ1-2, with 8 bases identical to TRBD1. The CDR3 consists of 13 residues. The V segment lost 6 bases and the J segment 6 bases; nucleotides outside the gene matches: 6. CDR1 and CDR2 (germline): SGHDN, FVKESK. CDR3 protein: CASRRTGRNGYTF. The CDR3 DNA follows: TGTGCCAGCAGACGGACAGGGCGAAATGGCTACACCTTC.

This chain links TRBV7-9 with TRBJ2-7; 14 positions match TRBD2. Germline CDR1 is SEHNR and CDR2 is FQNEAQ (reference sequence). V dropped 3 bases and J dropped 3; count of bases not matched to a gene: 4. This CDR3 is built from 16 residues. The chain's CDR3 is CASSFGLAGGGYEQYF. The DNA of the CDR3 is TGTGCCAGCAGCTTTGGACTAGCGGGAGGAGGCTACGAGCAGTACTTC. The whole variable domain, filled in from reference TRBV7-9 and TRBJ2-7, reads DTGVSQNPRHKITKRGQNVTFRCDPISEHNRLYWYRQTLGQGPEFLTYFQNEAQLEKSRLLSDRFSAERPKGSFSTLEIQRTEQGDSAMYLCASSFGLAGGGYEQYFGPGTRLTVT.

This clone is medium-sized (0.01 to 0.1%) within its sample. The V call is TRBV5-1, the J call TRBJ1-5; 9 nucleotides match TRBD1. Looked up from germline, CDR1 is SGHRS and CDR2 is YFSETQ. J was trimmed by 1 base and V by 4 bases; bases with no gene match: 9. The CDR3 contains 17 residues. CDR3 protein: CASSPGQGKGSNQPQHF. CDR3 nucleotide sequence: TGCGCCAGCAGCCCCGGACAGGGGAAGGGGAGCAATCAGCCCCAGCATTTT.

The chain is built from TRBV7-2 and TRBJ2-7; 8 bases align to TRBD1. Germline values: CDR1 SGHTA, CDR2 FQGNSA. The CDR3 runs to 14 residues. V trimming: 2 bases; J trimming: 5 bases; junction bases outside the gene matches: 5. The DNA of the CDR3 is TGTGCCAGCAGCTTACGGACAGGGTTGGACGAGCAGTACTTC. It is translated as CASSLRTGLDEQYF.

The gene calls are TRBV6-5 and TRBJ2-2; possible D gene TRBD2, 6 bases. The CDR3 runs to 14 residues. Germline CDR1 and CDR2: MNHEY and SVGAGI. V was trimmed by 7 bases and J by 7 bases, leaving 16 bases between them. CDR3: CASTADLAIGELFF. The CDR3, as DNA: TGTGCCAGCACCGCGGATCTAGCGATCGGGGAGCTGTTTTTT.

V is TRBV7-2 and J is TRBJ2-1; TRBD2 matches at 7 bases. Germline values: CDR1 SGHTA, CDR2 FQGNSA. The CDR3 runs to 15 residues. V lost 5 bases to trimming and J lost 5 bases; unmatched junction nucleotides: 9. CDR3: CASSLIMGGDNEQFF. In nucleotides, the CDR3 is TGTGCCAGCAGCCTAATTATGGGAGGGGACAATGAGCAGTTCTTC.

The chain is built from TRBV7-3 and TRBJ2-1, with no clear D. CDR1 and CDR2 from the germline V gene are SGHTA and FQGTGA. V lost 5 bases and J 2 bases, leaving 10 bases between the germline ends. The CDR3 loop spans 14 amino acids. CDR3 protein: CASSPQFPYNEQFF. In DNA form, the CDR3 reads TGTGCCAGCAGCCCTCAGTTCCCCTACAATGAGCAGTTCTTC.

This clone was observed a single time. The rearrangement uses TRBV5-6 and TRBJ1-1; D is possibly TRBD1 (5 bases). This CDR3 is built from 12 residues. Germline-derived CDR1 and CDR2 are SGHDT and YYEEEE. V lost 4 bases, J lost 7 bases, and 11 bases lay in between. The CDR3 protein is CASSRWGLEAFF. CDR3 nucleotides: TGTGCCAGCAGCCGGTGGGGACTTGAAGCTTTCTTT.

The chain links TRBV6-1 to TRBJ2-5, with D hard to call. Looked up from germline, CDR1 is MNHNS and CDR2 is SASEGT. This CDR3 is 13 amino acids long. V dropped 6 bases and J dropped 5 bases, with 13 bases sitting between them. CDR3 sequence (DNA): TGTGCCAGCAGCCAGGCCGGTCGGGAGACCCAGTACTTC. Amino acids: CASSQAGRETQYF.

V and J are TRBV23-1 and TRBJ1-5; 11 bases are a match to TRBD1. TRBV23-1 is marked as an open reading frame, function uncertain. The CDR3 is made up of 17 amino acids. The trim removed 6 bases at V and 1 base at J, leaving 8 bases unmatched. The CDR3 DNA reads as TGCGCCAGCAGGGAGAAGGGACAGGGGGTAAGCAATCAGCCCCAGCATTTT. Encoded protein: CASREKGQGVSNQPQHF.

The rearrangement uses TRBV28 and TRBJ2-2; 9 bases agree with TRBD1. Per germline, CDR1 MDHEN and CDR2 SYDVKM. This CDR3 spans 16 amino acids. V was pared by 8 bases and J by 7 bases, with 14 bases of the junction left unmatched. The CDR3 coding sequence is TGTGCCAGCTTCTCTGGACAGGGGCGGTCCGGCGGGGAGCTGTTTTTT. Protein: CASFSGQGRSGGELFF.

The chain carries TRBV7-9 and TRBJ1-1; 10 bases fit TRBD1. The junction had 9 bases not matched to a gene; V was cut back by 5 bases and J by 0 bases. The germline V gene encodes CDR1 SEHNR and CDR2 FQNEAQ (reference sequence). The CDR3 is 17 residues long. The CDR3 DNA is TGTGCCAGCAGCGCGACAGGGGGCAGAGGGGTGAACACTGAAGCTTTCTTT. It codes for CASSATGGRGVNTEAFF.

By sample fraction, this clone is medium-sized. The chain carries TRBV4-2 and TRBJ1-3, with D uncertain. The CDR3 is made up of 15 amino acids. Deletions cut 0 bases from V and 1 base from J, with 7 bases between. In germline, CDR1 is LGHNA, CDR2 YNFKEQ. CDR3 loop: CASSQDGISGNTIYF. In nucleotides, the CDR3 is TGTGCCAGCAGCCAAGATGGAATATCTGGAAACACCATATATTTT.

This chain connects TRBV4-1 to TRBJ2-5, with 8 nucleotides matching TRBD1. Germline values: CDR1 MGHRA, CDR2 YSYEKL. V dropped 2 bases and J dropped 5; count of bases not matched to a gene: 13. The CDR3 contains 17 residues. CDR3 loop: CASSQNSRGTGAETQYF. The CDR3 bases are TGCGCCAGCAGCCAAAATAGTCGAGGGACAGGAGCGGAGACCCAGTACTTC.

In this sample, this clone turned up a few times. This rearrangement joins TRBV6-1 to TRBJ2-7; D is perhaps TRBD2 (6 bases). There are 14 residues in the CDR3. From germline, CDR1 is MNHNS and CDR2 SASEGT. V was shortened by 3 bases and J by 7 bases, with 16 bases between the two germline ends. DNA for the CDR3: TGTGCCAGCAGTGAGACGGGACTCATTGGGGAGCAGTACTTC. Translating gives CASSETGLIGEQYF.

The CDR3, as DNA: TGCAGCCTGATTTTTGGGTCGAACACAGATACGCAGTATTTT. Amino acids: CSLIFGSNTDTQYF. This sequence joins TRBV29-1 and TRBJ2-3, with unresolved D. The length of the CDR3 is 14 residues. Germline assignment: CDR1 SQVTM and CDR2 ANQGSEA. V was clipped by 8 bases and J by 2 bases, with 17 bases between them.